This record looks at one TCR beta chain sequence and its context. Under the authors' procedure: Researchers report that nucleated cell counts were estimated from reference gene primer amplification. Profiling relied on immunoSEQ multiplex PCR, and the TCRdb table lists in-frame clones only, not all of them. From that table come the V and J calls and clone size; the DNA was used to work out D and trimming. The sample records some 98,000 clones, approximately 80% being singletons. The data originate from a study of blood T cell repertoires in COVID-19. CDR3 size: 16 residues. The specimen sequenced was peripheral blood. The receptor was derived from a man aged 65 to 79 with acute or convalescent COVID-19. V usage is TRBV21-1 and J usage is TRBJ2-1; the table calls TRBD1, which could not be checked here. TRBV21-1 is a known pseudogene. This CDR3 is CASSDQGDREHNEQFF. The CDR3 bases are TGTGCCAGCAGCGATCAAGGGGACAGGGAGCACAATGAGCAGTTCTTC.